These 13 T cell receptor beta chains were all obtained from the same sample, sequenced in a study of technical replicates of blood from several donors. Generated by immunoSEQ multiplex PCR, the TCRdb table keeps only in-frame clones and is missing some. The data show about 73,000 clones, 90% seen once. The sample taken for sequencing was PBMCs. The source is a human donor in good health. Some clones in this sample may be carry-over from other donors' samples.

A note on this clone: Other DNA sequences of this sample code for an identical CDR3. The chain carries TRBV4-3 and TRBJ1-1; 7 nucleotides align to TRBD1. After removal of 0 bases from V and 5 bases from J, the junction contained 9 bases not matched to a gene. Germline CDR1 LGHNA, CDR2 YSLEER. There are 16 residues in the CDR3. The CDR3 region is CASSQDLGQGGTEAFF. CDR3 nucleotides: TGCGCCAGCAGCCAAGATCTTGGTCAGGGGGGAACTGAAGCTTTCTTT.

J is TRBJ1-1 and V is TRBV18; D perhaps matches TRBD1 (6 bases). In germline, CDR1 is KGHSH, CDR2 LQKENI. V dropped 3 bases and J dropped 0 bases, with 8 bases sitting between them. CDR3 size: 14 residues. The CDR3 nucleotides read TGTGCCAGCTCACCCGGACAGATGAACACTGAAGCTTTCTTT. The encoded protein is CASSPGQMNTEAFF.

This clone was observed once. This chain uses TRBV7-2 with TRBJ2-3, with D possibly matching TRBD2 (5 bases). The germline CDR1 and CDR2 sequences are SGHTA and FQGNSA. Trimming left V 0 bases short and J 1 base short, with 14 bases between. The CDR3 is 17 residues long. In DNA, the CDR3 is TGTGCCAGCAGCTTAGCAACCCGTGCGAGGGGCACAGATACGCAGTATTTT. The encoded protein is CASSLATRARGTDTQYF. The full variable domain, rest sourced from reference TRBV7-2 and TRBJ2-3, is GAGVSQSPSNKVTEKGKDVELRCDPISGHTALYWYRQSLGQGLEFLIYFQGNSAPDKSGLPSDRFSAERTGGSVSTLTIQRTQQEDSAVYLCASSLATRARGTDTQYFGPGTRLTVL.

In DNA form, the CDR3 reads TGTGCCAGCAGCACAGGGGCCCAGCCCCAGCATTTT. Protein product: CASSTGAQPQHF. The J gene is TRBJ1-5, the V gene TRBV6-1; 7 bases agree with TRBD1. Trimming removed 6 bases from V and 7 bases from J; junction bases left unmatched: 3. This CDR3 is built from 12 residues. Germline V CDR1 and CDR2: MNHNS, SASEGT.

The chain carries TRBV5-6 and TRBJ1-1; a possible D gene is TRBD1 (6 bases). This CDR3 has 17 residues. V lost 3 bases and J 4 bases, leaving 22 bases between the germline ends. Germline values: CDR1 SGHDT, CDR2 YYEEEE. CDR3 sequence: CASSSQQGAGRSTEAFF. CDR3 DNA: TGTGCCAGCAGCTCACAACAGGGCGCAGGGCGGAGCACTGAAGCTTTCTTT.

The chain couples TRBV7-2 to TRBJ1-5; D may be TRBD1 (6 bases). CDR1 is SGHTA and CDR2 is FQGNSA in the germline V gene. Trimming removed 1 base from V and 6 bases from J, with 13 bases in between. The length of the CDR3 is 15 residues. As DNA, the CDR3 is TGTGCCAGCAGCTTAGATGCTGGGGGCGGTCAGCCCCAGCATTTT. Protein product: CASSLDAGGGQPQHF. The whole variable domain, remainder taken from reference TRBV7-2 and TRBJ1-5, is GAGVSQSPSNKVTEKGKDVELRCDPISGHTALYWYRQSLGQGLEFLIYFQGNSAPDKSGLPSDRFSAERTGGSVSTLTIQRTQQEDSAVYLCASSLDAGGGQPQHFGDGTRLSIL.

The sample holds one count of this clone. The chain is built from TRBV30 and TRBJ2-5; 7 bases align to TRBD1. CDR1 GTSNPN and CDR2 SVGIG come from the germline V gene (reference sequence). CDR3 size: 12 residues. V gave up 4 bases and J gave up 9 bases; unmatched junction bases: 8. CDR3 amino acids: CAWKTGPDPQYF. In nucleotides, the CDR3 is TGTGCCTGGAAGACAGGGCCCGATCCCCAGTACTTC.

The V and J genes are TRBV6-6 and TRBJ1-6; no reliable D call. V lost 5 bases to trimming and J lost 17 bases, with 25 bases between them. CDR1 is MNHNY, CDR2 SVGAGI, per germline (reference sequence). This CDR3 region has 15 residues. The CDR3 is CASSQTTERNGVIHF. The CDR3 coding sequence is TGTGCCAGCAGTCAAACCACCGAACGAAACGGGGTCATCCACTTT.

The V gene is TRBV7-9, the J gene TRBJ1-4; the D gene is possibly TRBD1 (6 bases). Trimming stripped 5 bases from V and 7 bases from J, with 14 bases between. CDR1 is SEHNR, CDR2 FQNEAQ, per germline (reference sequence). There are 14 residues in the CDR3. CDR3 sequence reads: CASSQGWGPEKLFF. The CDR3 DNA reads TGTGCCAGCAGCCAGGGTTGGGGGCCTGAAAAACTGTTTTTT.

The gene calls are TRBV18 and TRBJ1-3, with 7 nucleotides matching TRBD1. J lost 1 base, V lost 0 bases, and 12 bases had no gene match. The CDR3 has 19 residues. The germline V gene encodes CDR1 KGHSH and CDR2 LQKENI. The CDR3 sequence is CASSPPNTDRSYSGNTIYF. The CDR3 nucleotides read TGTGCCAGCTCACCACCTAATACGGACAGGTCTTATTCTGGAAACACCATATATTTT. The complete variable domain, with remaining parts taken from reference TRBV18 and TRBJ1-3, reads NAGVMQNPRHLVRRRGQEARLRCSPMKGHSHVYWYRQLPEEGLKFMVYLQKENIIDESGMPKERFSAEFPKEGPSILRIQQVVRGDSAAYFCASSPPNTDRSYSGNTIYFGEGSWLTVV.

This chain links TRBV9 with TRBJ1-6, with D perhaps matching TRBD1 (6 bases). Deletions cut 3 bases from V and 8 bases from J, with 12 bases between. This CDR3 is built from 14 residues. The germline gives CDR1 SGDLS, CDR2 YYNGEE. The CDR3 is CASSDAGVYSPLHF. In DNA form, the CDR3 reads TGTGCCAGCAGCGATGCAGGGGTATATTCACCCCTCCACTTT.

The rearrangement uses TRBV12-5 and TRBJ1-6, with TRBD1 as a possible D gene (6 bases). V lost 4 bases to trimming and J lost 3 bases, with 7 bases between them. This CDR3 is 14 amino acids long. Germline V gene sequence: CDR1 LGHNT, CDR2 FRNRAP. CDR3 DNA: TGTGCTAGTGGTTCGGACAGCTATAATTCACCCCTCCACTTT. This encodes CASGSDSYNSPLHF.

The chain couples TRBV30 to TRBJ2-7; D is possibly TRBD2 (5 bases). V lost 0 bases and J lost 4, with 7 bases in between. Germline CDR1 reads GTSNPN; CDR2 reads SVGIG (reference sequence). The CDR3 is 12 residues long. CDR3 region: CAWSVRGYEQYF. DNA for the CDR3: TGTGCCTGGAGTGTAAGAGGGTACGAGCAGTACTTC.